The sequence of this T cell receptor (beta chain) was determined in a study of glioma-infiltrating T cells after dendritic cell vaccination. With 3 bases removed from V and 1 base from J, the gap between germline ends came to 16 bases. Germline values: CDR1 LNHDA, CDR2 SQIVND (reference sequence). The CDR3 extends over 17 amino acids. Clones were read by immunoSEQ multiplex PCR, and TCRdb kept only the in-frame ones, dropping some. This table has fewer than 85,000 clones, about 80% appearing once. Specimen: blood, collected before dendritic cell vaccination. The chain links TRBV19 to TRBJ1-5, with D perhaps matching TRBD1 (5 bases). The TCR comes from a human donor with glioblastoma. CDR3 sequence reads: CASSMGRVGRSNQPQHF. CDR3 in DNA: TGTGCCAGTAGTATGGGTCGTGTGGGGCGAAGCAATCAGCCCCAGCATTTT.